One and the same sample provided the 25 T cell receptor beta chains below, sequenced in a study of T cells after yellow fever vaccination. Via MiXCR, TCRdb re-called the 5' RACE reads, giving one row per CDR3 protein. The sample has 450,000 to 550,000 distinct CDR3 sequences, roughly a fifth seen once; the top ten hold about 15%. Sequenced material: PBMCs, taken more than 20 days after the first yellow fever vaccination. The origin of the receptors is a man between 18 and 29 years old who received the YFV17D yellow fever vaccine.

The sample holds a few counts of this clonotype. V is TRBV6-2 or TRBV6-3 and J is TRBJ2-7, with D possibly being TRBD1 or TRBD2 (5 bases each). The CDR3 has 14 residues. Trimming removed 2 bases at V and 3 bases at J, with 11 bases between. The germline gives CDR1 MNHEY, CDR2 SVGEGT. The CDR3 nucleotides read TGTGCCAGCAGTTACCGGGACGCCGGCTACGAGCAGTACTTC. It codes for CASSYRDAGYEQYF.

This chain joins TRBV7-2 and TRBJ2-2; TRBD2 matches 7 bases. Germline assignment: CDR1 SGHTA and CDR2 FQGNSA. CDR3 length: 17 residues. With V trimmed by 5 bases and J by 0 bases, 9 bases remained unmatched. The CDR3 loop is CASSLDPRGANTGELFF. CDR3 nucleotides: TGTGCCAGCAGCCTCGACCCCCGGGGGGCGAACACCGGGGAGCTGTTTTTT.

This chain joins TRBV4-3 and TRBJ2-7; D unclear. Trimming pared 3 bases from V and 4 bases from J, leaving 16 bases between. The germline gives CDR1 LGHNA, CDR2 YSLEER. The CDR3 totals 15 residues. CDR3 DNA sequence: TGCGCCAGCAGCCAGTTTCTAGGGCTCCGTTACGAGCAGTACTTC. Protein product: CASSQFLGLRYEQYF.

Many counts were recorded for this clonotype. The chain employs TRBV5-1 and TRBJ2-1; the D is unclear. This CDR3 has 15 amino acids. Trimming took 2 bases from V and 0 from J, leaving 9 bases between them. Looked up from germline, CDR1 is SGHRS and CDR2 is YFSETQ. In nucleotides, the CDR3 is TGCGCCAGCAGCTTACGACCGGACTCCTACAATGAGCAGTTCTTC. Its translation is CASSLRPDSYNEQFF. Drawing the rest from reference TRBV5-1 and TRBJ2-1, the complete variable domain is KAGVTQTPRYLIKTRGQQVTLSCSPISGHRSVSWYQQTPGQGLQFLFEYFSETQRNKGNFPGRFSGRQFSNSRSEMNVSTLELGDSALYLCASSLRPDSYNEQFFGPGTRLTVL.

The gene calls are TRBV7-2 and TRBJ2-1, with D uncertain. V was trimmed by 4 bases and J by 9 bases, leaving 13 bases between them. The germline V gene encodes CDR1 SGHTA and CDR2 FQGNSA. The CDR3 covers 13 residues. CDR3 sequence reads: CASSSSRHSEQFF. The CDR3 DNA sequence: TGTGCCAGCAGCTCCTCGAGACACAGTGAGCAGTTCTTC.

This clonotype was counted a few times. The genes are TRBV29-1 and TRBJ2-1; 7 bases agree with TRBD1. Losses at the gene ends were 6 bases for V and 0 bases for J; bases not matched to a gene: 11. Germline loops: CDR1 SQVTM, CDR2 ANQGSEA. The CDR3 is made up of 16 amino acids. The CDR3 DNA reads TGCAGCGTACCCCGTGGGGGACAGAGCTCCTACAATGAGCAGTTCTTC. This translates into CSVPRGGQSSYNEQFF.

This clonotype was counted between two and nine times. The CDR3 sequence is CANTPGTGDPNTEAFF. The CDR3 DNA follows: TGTGCCAACACACCCGGGACAGGGGACCCAAACACTGAAGCTTTCTTT. J is TRBJ1-1 and V is TRBV12-3 or TRBV12-4; 10 nucleotides agree with TRBD1. This CDR3 is 16 amino acids long. After removal of 10 bases from V and 2 bases from J, the junction contained 13 bases not matched to a gene.

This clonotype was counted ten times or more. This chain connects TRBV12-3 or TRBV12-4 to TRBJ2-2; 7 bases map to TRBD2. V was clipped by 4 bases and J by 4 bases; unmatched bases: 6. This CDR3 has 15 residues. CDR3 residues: CASSWSGVGTGELFF. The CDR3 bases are TGTGCCAGCAGTTGGAGCGGGGTGGGCACCGGGGAGCTGTTTTTT.

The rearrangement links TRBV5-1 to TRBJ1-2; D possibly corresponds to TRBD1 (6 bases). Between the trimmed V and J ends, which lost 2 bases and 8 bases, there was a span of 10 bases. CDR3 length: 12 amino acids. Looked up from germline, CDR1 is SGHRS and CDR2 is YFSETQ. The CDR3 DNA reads TGCGCCAGCAGCTTCCAGGGGTCGGGCTACACCTTC. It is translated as CASSFQGSGYTF.

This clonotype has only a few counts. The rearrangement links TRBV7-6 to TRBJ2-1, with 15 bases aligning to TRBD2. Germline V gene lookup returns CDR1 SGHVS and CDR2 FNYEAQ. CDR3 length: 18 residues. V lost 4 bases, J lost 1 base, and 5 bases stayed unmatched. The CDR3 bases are TGTGCCAGCAGCTCCGGACTAGCGGGGGGGCCGTCCTACAATGAGCAGTTCTTC. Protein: CASSSGLAGGPSYNEQFF.

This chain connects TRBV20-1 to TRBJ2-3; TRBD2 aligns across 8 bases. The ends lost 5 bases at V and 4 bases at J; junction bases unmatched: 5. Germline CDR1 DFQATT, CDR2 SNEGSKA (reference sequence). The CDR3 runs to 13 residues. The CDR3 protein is CSASERGPDTQYF. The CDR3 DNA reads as TGCAGTGCTTCTGAGCGGGGGCCAGATACGCAGTATTTT.

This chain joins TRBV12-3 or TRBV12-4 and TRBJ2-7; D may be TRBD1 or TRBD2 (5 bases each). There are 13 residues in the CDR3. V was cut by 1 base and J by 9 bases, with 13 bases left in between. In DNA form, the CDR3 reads TGTGCCAGCAGTTTAGGGGGGACCGCGGCGCAGTACTTC. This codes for CASSLGGTAAQYF.

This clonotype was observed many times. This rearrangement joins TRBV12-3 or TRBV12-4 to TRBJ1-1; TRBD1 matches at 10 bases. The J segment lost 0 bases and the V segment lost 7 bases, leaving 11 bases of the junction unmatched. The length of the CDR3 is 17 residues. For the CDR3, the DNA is TGTGCCAGCACCCGAGGGGGGACAGGGGCGATGAACACTGAAGCTTTCTTT. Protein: CASTRGGTGAMNTEAFF.

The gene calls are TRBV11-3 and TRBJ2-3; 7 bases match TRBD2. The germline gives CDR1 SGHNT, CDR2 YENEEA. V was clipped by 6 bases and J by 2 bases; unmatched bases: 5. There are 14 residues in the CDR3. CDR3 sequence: CASRGGATTDTQYF. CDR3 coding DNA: TGTGCCAGCAGGGGAGGGGCTACCACAGATACGCAGTATTTT.

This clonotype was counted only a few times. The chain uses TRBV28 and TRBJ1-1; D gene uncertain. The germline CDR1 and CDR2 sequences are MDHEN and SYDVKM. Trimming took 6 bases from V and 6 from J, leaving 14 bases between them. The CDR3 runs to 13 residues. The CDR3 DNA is TGTGCCAGCAGACCACAACTGGTTGCTGAAGCTTTCTTT. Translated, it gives CASRPQLVAEAFF.

CDR3 amino acids: CSALGGLNQPQHF. CDR3 DNA sequence: TGCAGTGCTCTGGGGGGGCTCAATCAGCCCCAGCATTTT. This chain links TRBV20-1 with TRBJ1-5; perhaps TRBD1 as D (6 bases). The ends were cut back, 5 bases at V and 3 bases at J, with 11 bases in the middle. Germline CDR1 is DFQATT and CDR2 is SNEGSKA (reference sequence). This CDR3 is 13 amino acids long.

The DNA of the CDR3 is TGTGCCAGCAGGGCCAGCGGGGGCTACGAGCAGTACGTC. Amino acids: CASRASGGYEQYV. The V and J genes are TRBV7-9 and TRBJ2-7; 8 nucleotides match TRBD2. Per the germline V gene, CDR1 is SEHNR and CDR2 is FQNEAQ (reference sequence). V dropped 6 bases and J dropped 3; count of bases not matched to a gene: 4. The CDR3 has 13 amino acids.

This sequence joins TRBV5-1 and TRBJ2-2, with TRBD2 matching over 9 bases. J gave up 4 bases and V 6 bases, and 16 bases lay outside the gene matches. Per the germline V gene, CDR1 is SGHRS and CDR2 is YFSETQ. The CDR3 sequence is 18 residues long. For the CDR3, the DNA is TGCGCCAGCAAAGACCCAGCGGGGGGCCTGGGGATCACCGGGGAGCTGTTTTTT. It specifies CASKDPAGGLGITGELFF.

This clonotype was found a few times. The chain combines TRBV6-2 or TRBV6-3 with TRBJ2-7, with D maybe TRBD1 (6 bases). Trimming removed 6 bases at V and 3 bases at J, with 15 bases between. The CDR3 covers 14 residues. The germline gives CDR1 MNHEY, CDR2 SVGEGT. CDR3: CASRDNTGYYEQYV. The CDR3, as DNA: TGTGCCAGCAGGGACAACACAGGGTACTACGAGCAGTACGTC.

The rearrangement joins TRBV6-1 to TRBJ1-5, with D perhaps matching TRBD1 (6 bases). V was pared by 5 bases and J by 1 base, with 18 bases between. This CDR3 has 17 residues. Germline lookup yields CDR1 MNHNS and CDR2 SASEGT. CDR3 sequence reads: CASSPNPIGQSNQPQHF. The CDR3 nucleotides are TGTGCCAGCAGTCCCAACCCCATCGGACAGAGCAATCAGCCCCAGCATTTT.

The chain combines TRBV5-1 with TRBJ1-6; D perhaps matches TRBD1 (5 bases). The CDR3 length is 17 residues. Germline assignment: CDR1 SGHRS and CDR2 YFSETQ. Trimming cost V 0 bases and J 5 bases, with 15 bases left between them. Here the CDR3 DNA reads TGCGCCAGCAGCTTGGAGGGTCATGGGGGGGATAATTCACCCCTCCACTTT. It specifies CASSLEGHGGDNSPLHF.

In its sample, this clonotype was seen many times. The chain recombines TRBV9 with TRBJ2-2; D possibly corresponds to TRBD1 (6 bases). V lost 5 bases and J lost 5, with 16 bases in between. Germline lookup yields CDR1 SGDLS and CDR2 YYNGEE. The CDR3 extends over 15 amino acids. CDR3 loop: CASRSSGVGTGELFF. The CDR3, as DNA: TGTGCCAGCAGAAGTTCAGGGGTGGGGACCGGGGAGCTGTTTTTT.

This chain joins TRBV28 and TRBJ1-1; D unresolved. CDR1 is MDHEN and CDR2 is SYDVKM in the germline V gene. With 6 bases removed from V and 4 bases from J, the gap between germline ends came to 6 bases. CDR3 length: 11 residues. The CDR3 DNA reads TGTGCCAGCAGGGGAACCACTGAAGCTTTCTTT. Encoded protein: CASRGTTEAFF.

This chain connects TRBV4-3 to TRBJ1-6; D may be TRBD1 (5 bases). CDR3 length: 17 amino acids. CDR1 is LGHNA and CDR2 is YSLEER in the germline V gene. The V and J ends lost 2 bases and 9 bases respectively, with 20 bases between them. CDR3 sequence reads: CASSQFLDGSGGSPLHF. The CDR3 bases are TGCGCCAGCAGCCAATTTCTCGACGGGTCCGGGGGTTCACCCCTCCACTTT.

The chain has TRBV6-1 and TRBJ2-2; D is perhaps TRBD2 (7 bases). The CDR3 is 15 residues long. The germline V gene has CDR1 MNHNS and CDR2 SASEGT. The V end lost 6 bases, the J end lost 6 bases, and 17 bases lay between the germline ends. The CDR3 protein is CASRALGGAAGELFF. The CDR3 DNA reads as TGTGCCAGCAGGGCCCTGGGGGGGGCAGCCGGGGAGCTGTTTTTT.